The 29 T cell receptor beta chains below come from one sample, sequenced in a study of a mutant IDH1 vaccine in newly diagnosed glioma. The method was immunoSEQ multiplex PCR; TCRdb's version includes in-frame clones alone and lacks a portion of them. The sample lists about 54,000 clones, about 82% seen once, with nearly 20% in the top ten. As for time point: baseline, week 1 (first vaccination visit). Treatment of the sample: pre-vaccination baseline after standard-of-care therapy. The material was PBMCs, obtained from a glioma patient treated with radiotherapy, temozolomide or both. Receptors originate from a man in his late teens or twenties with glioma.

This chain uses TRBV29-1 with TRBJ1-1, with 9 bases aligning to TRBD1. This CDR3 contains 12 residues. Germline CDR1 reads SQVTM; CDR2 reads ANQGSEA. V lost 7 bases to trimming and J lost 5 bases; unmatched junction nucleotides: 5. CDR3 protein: CSGGQGGTEAFF. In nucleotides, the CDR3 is TGCAGCGGGGGACAGGGAGGGACTGAAGCTTTCTTT. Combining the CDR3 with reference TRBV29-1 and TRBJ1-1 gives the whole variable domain SAVISQKPSRDICQRGTSLTIQCQVDSQVTMMFWYRQQPGQSLTLIATANQGSEATYESGFVIDKFPISRPNLTFSTLTVSNMSPEDSSIYLCSGGQGGTEAFFGQGTRLTVV.

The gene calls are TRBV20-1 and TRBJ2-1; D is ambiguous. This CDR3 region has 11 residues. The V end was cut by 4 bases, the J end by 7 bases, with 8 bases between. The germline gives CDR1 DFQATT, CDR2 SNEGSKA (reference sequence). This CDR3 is CSATRSNEQFF. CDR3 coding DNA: TGCAGTGCTACCAGGTCGAATGAGCAGTTCTTC.

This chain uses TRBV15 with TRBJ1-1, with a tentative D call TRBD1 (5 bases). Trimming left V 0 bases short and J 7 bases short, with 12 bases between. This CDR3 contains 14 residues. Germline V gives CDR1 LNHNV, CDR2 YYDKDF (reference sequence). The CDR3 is CATSREGPWLEAFF. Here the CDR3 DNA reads TGTGCCACCAGCAGAGAGGGACCGTGGCTTGAAGCTTTCTTT.

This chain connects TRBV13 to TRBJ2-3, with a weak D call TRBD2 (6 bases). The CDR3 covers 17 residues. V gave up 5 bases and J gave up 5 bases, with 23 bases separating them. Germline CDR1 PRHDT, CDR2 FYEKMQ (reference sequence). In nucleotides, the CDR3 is TGTGCCAGCAGCCCTTTCTCTGCGGGATATGAGAAAGATACGCAGTATTTT. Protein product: CASSPFSAGYEKDTQYF.

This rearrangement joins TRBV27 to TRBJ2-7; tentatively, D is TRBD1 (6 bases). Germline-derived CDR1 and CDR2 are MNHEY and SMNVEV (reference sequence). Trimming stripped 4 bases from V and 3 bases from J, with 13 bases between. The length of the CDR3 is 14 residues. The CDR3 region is CASSSSSTGYEQYF. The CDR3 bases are TGTGCCAGCAGTTCATCGTCGACAGGCTACGAGCAGTACTTC.

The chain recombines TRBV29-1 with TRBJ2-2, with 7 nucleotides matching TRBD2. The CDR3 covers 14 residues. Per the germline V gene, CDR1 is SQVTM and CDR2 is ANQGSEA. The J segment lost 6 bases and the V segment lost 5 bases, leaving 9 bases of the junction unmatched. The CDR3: CSVRGKGGAGELFF. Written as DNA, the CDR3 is TGCAGCGTTCGAGGAAAGGGAGGGGCCGGGGAGCTGTTTTTT.

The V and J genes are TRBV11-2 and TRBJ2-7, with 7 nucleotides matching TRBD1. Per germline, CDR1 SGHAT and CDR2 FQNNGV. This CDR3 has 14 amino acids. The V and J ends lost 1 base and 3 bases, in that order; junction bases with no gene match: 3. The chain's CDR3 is CASSLGSGGYEQYF. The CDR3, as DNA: TGTGCCAGCAGCTTAGGGTCAGGGGGCTACGAGCAGTACTTC.

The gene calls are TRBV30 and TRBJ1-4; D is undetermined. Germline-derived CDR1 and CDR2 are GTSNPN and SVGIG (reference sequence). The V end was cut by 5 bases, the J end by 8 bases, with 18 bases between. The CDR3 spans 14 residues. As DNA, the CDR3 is TGTGCCTGGGGCAAGGGAGGGTTGGGCGAAAAACTGTTTTTT. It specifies CAWGKGGLGEKLFF. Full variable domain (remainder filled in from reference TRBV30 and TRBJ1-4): SQTIHQWPATLVQPVGSPLSLECTVEGTSNPNLYWYRQAAGRGLQLLFYSVGIGQISSEVPQNLSASRPQDRQFILSSKKLLLSDSGFYLCAWGKGGLGEKLFFGSGTQLSVL.

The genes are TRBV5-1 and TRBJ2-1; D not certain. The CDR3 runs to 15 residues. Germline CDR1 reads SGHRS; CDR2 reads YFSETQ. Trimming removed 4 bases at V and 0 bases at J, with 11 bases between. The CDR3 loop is CASSLLSASYNEQFF. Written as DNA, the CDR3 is TGCGCCAGCAGCCTACTCTCCGCCTCCTACAATGAGCAGTTCTTC.

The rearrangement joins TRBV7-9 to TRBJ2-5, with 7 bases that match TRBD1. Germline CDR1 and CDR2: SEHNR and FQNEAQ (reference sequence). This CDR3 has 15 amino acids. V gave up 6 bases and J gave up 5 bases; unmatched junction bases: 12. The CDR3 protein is CASSRTTGVRETQYF. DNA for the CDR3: TGTGCCAGCAGTCGAACAACAGGGGTAAGGGAGACCCAGTACTTC.

CDR3 region: CASSASYNEQFF. CDR3 DNA: TGTGCCAGTAGTGCATCATACAATGAGCAGTTCTTC. J is TRBJ2-1 and V is TRBV19, with no clear D. V lost 5 bases and J lost 4, with 6 bases in between. Germline-derived CDR1 and CDR2 are LNHDA and SQIVND (reference sequence). The CDR3 totals 12 residues.

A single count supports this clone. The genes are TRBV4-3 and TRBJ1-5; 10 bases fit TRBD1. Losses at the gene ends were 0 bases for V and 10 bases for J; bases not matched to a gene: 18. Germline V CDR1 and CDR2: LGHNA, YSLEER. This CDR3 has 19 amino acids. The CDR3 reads CASSQDLLKPGQGWYPQHF. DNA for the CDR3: TGCGCCAGCAGCCAAGATTTACTGAAACCGGGACAGGGGTGGTATCCCCAGCATTTT.

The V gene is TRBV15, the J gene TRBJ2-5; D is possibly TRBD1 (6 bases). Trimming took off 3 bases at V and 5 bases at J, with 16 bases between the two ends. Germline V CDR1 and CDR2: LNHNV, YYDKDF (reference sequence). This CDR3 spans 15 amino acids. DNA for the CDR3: TGTGCCACCAGCAGTCGAGTGGGGGCCGAGGAGACCCAGTACTTC. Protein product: CATSSRVGAEETQYF.

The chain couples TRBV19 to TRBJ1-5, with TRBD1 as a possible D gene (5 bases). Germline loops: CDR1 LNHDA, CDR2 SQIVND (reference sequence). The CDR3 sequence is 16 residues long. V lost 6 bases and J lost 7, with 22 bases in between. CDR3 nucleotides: TGTGCCAGTAGCAGTTCCGTTTTGGGGGAAGTACAGCCCCAGCATTTT. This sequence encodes CASSSSVLGEVQPQHF.

CDR3 residues: CASSTRGSAAGSHNEQFF. The CDR3 DNA follows: TGCGCCAGCAGCACTCGGGGGTCAGCAGCGGGGTCACACAATGAGCAGTTCTTC. The chain has TRBV5-1 and TRBJ2-1; the match to TRBD2 covers 7 bases. The CDR3 is 18 residues long. CDR1 SGHRS and CDR2 YFSETQ come from the germline V gene. The J segment lost 5 bases and the V segment lost 4 bases, leaving 18 bases of the junction unmatched. Together with reference TRBV5-1 and TRBJ2-1, the CDR3 gives the full variable domain: KAGVTQTPRYLIKTRGQQVTLSCSPISGHRSVSWYQQTPGQGLQFLFEYFSETQRNKGNFPGRFSGRQFSNSRSEMNVSTLELGDSALYLCASSTRGSAAGSHNEQFFGPGTRLTVL.

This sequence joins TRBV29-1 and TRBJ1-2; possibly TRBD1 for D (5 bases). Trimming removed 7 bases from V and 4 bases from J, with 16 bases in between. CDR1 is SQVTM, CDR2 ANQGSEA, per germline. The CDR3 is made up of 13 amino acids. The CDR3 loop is CSADPGGVYGYTF. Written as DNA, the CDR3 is TGCAGCGCCGACCCCGGAGGGGTCTATGGCTACACCTTC.

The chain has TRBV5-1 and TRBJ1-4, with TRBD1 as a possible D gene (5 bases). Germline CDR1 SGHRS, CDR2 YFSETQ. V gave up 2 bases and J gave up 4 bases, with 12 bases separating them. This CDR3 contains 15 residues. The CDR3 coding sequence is TGCGCCAGCAGCTTTGACGGGGCCCGTAATGAAAAACTGTTTTTT. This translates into CASSFDGARNEKLFF. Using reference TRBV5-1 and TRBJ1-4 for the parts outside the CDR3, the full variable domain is KAGVTQTPRYLIKTRGQQVTLSCSPISGHRSVSWYQQTPGQGLQFLFEYFSETQRNKGNFPGRFSGRQFSNSRSEMNVSTLELGDSALYLCASSFDGARNEKLFFGSGTQLSVL.

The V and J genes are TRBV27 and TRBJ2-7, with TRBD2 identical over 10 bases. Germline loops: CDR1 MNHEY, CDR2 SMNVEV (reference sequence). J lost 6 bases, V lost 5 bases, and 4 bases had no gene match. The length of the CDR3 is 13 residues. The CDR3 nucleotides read TGTGCCAGCAGTCCGGGACTAGCGTCCGAGCAGTACTTC. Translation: CASSPGLASEQYF.

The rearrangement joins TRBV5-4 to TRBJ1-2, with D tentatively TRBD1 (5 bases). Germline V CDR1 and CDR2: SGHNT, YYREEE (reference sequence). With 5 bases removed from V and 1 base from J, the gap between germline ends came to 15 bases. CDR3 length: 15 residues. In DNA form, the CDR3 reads TGTGCCAGCAGTTCTTATCAGGGAAGTAACTATGGCTACACCTTC. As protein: CASSSYQGSNYGYTF.

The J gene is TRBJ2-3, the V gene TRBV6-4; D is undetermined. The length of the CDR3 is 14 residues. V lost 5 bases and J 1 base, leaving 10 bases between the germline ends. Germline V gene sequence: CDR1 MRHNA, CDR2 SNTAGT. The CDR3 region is CASSNGYRTDTQYF. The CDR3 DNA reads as TGTGCCAGCAGTAACGGATACCGCACAGATACGCAGTATTTT.

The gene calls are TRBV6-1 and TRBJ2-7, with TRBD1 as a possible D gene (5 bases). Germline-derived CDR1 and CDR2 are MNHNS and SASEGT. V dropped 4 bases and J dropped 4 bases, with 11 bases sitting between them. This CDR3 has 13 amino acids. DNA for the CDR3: TGTGCCAGCAGTGCGGAAAAGGGGTACGAGCAGTACTTC. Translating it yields CASSAEKGYEQYF.

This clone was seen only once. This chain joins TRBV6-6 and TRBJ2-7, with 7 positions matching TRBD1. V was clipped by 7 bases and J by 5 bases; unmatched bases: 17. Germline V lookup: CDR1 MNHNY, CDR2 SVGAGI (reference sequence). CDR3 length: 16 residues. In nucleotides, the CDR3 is TGTGCCAGCACCCCAACAGGGGTTCGGCTAGATGACGAGCAGTACTTC. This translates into CASTPTGVRLDDEQYF.

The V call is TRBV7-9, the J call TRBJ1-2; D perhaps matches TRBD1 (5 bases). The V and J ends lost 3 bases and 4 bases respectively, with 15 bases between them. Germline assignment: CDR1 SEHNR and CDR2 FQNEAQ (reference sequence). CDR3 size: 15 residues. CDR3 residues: CASSFSAGSIYGYTF. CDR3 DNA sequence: TGTGCCAGCAGCTTTTCGGCAGGGAGTATCTATGGCTACACCTTC.

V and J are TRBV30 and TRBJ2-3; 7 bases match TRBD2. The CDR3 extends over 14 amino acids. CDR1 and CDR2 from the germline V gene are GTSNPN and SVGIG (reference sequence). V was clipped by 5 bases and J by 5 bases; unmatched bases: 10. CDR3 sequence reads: CAWGSGVEIDTQYF. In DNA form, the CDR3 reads TGTGCCTGGGGAAGCGGGGTTGAAATAGATACGCAGTATTTT. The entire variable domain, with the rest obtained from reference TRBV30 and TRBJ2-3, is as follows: SQTIHQWPATLVQPVGSPLSLECTVEGTSNPNLYWYRQAAGRGLQLLFYSVGIGQISSEVPQNLSASRPQDRQFILSSKKLLLSDSGFYLCAWGSGVEIDTQYFGPGTRLTVL.

CDR3: CSVVTSNTEAFF. DNA of the CDR3: TGCAGCGTTGTAACGTCGAACACTGAAGCTTTCTTT. This sequence joins TRBV29-1 and TRBJ1-1; D unclear. CDR1 is SQVTM, CDR2 ANQGSEA, per germline. This CDR3 region has 12 residues. Trimming removed 4 bases at V and 1 base at J, with 7 bases between.

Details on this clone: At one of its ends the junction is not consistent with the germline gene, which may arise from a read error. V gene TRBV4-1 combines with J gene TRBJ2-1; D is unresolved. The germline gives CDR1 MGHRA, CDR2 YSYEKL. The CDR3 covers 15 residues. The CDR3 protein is CASSKETVSYNEQFF. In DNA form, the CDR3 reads TGCGCCAGCAGCAAAGAAACCGTCTCCTACAATGAGCAGTTCTTC.

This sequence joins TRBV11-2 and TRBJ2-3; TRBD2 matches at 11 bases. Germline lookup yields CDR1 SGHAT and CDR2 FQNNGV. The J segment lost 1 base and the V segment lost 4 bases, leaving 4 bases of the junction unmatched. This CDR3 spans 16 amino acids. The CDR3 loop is CASSSQLAGGTDTQYF. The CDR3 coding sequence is TGTGCCAGCAGCTCGCAACTAGCGGGGGGCACAGATACGCAGTATTTT.

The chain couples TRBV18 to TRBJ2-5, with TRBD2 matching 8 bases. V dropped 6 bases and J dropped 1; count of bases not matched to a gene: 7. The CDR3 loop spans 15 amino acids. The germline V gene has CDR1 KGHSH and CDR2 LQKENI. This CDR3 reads CASSPFSGTQETQYF. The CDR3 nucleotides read TGTGCCAGCTCCCCTTTTAGCGGGACCCAAGAGACCCAGTACTTC.

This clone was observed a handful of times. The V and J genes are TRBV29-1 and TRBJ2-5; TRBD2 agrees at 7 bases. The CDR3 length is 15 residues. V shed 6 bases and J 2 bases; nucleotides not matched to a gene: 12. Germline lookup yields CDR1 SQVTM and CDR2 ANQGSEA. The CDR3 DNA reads TGCAGCGTGGCGGTTGGCGGGAGAGGACAAGAGACCCAGTACTTC. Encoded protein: CSVAVGGRGQETQYF.